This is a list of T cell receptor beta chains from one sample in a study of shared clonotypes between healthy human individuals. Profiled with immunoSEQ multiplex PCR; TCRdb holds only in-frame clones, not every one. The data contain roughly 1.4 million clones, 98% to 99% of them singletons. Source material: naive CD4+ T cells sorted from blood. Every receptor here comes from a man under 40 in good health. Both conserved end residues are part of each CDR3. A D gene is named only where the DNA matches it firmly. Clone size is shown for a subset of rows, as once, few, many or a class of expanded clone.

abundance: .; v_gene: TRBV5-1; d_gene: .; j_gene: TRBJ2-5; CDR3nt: TGCGCCAGCACTCGAGGGGAGGTTGGGGAGACCCAGTACTTC; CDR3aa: CASTRGEVGETQYF
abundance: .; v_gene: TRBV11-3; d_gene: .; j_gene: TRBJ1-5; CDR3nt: TGTGCCAGCAGCCAAAACAGTTATAGCAATCAGCCCCAGCATTTT; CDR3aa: CASSQNSYSNQPQHF
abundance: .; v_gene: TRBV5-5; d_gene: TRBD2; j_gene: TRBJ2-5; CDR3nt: TGTGCCAGCAGCTTCTCTCCCGGGACTAGCGGGAGTGGGGCCCAGTACTTC; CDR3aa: CASSFSPGTSGSGAQYF
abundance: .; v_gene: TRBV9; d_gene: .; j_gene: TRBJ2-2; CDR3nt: TGTGCCAGCAGCGTAGTAGGTACCGGGGAGCTGTTTTTT; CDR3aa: CASSVVGTGELFF
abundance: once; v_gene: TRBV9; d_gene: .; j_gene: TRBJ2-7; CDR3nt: TGTGCCAGCAGCCCCCGGACCACCTATAACGAGCAGTACTTC; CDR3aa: CASSPRTTYNEQYF
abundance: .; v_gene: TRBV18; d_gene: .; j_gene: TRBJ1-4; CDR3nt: TGTGCCAGCTCACCACCGGGCAGGGTGGGAGAAAAACTGTTTTTT; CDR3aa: CASSPPGRVGEKLFF
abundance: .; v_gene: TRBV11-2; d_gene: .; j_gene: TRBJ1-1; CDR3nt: TGTGCCAGCAGCTTACGTGCCAGAGCTGCGACTGAAGCTTTCTTT; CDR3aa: CASSLRARAATEAFF
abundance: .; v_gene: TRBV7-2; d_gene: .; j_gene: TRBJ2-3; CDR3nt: TGTGCCAGCAGCTTAAGCCCGTTTGTGGATACGCAGTATTTT; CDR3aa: CASSLSPFVDTQYF
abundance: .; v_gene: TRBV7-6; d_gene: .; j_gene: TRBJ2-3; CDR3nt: TGTGCCAGCAGCTCCCTAGTGGGAGTCAAAGATACGCAGTATTTT; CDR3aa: CASSSLVGVKDTQYF
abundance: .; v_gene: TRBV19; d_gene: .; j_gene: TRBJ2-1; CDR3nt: TGTGCCAGTAGTTCGGACTCTTTGGGGGGTGAGCAGTTCTTC; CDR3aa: CASSSDSLGGEQFF
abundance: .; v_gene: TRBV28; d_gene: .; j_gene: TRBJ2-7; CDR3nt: TGTGCCAGCAGTCGAACGTCGTTCTACGAGCAGTACTTC; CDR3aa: CASSRTSFYEQYF
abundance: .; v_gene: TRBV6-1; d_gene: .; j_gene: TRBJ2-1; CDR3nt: TGTGCCAGCAGTGAGGCCGGGACGAGACTTTACAATGAGCAGTTCTTC; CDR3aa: CASSEAGTRLYNEQFF
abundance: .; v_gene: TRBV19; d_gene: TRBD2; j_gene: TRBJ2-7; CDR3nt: TGTGCCAGTACCGCCAAAGGGCTAGCGGGAGCAAGGGGCTACGAGCAGTACTTC; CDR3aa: CASTAKGLAGARGYEQYF
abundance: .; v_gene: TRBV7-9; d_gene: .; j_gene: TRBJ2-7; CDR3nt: TGTGCCAGCAGCCCATTGGACAGTCCGGTATCCTACGAGCAGTACTTC; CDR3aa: CASSPLDSPVSYEQYF
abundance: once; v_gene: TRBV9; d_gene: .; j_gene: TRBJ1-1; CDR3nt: TGTGCCAGCAGCGTAGTGGGTGGATCCACTGAAGCTTTCTTT; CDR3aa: CASSVVGGSTEAFF
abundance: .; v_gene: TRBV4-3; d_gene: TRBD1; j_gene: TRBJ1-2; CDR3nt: TGCGCCAGCAGCCAAGTGGGACAGGAAGCTAACTATGGCTACACCTTC; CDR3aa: CASSQVGQEANYGYTF
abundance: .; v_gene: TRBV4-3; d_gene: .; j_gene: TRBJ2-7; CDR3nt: TGCGCCAGCAGCCAAGAAACCGGGAACTACGAGCAGTACTTC; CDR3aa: CASSQETGNYEQYF
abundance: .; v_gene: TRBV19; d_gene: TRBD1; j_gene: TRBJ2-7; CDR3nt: TGTGCCAGTAGTACAGGGGGCTACGAGCAGTACTTC; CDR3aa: CASSTGGYEQYF
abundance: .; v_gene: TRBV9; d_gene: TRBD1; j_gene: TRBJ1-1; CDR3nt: TGTGCCAGCAGTCGGGGGGACAGATCTTCTGAAGCTTTCTTT; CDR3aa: CASSRGDRSSEAFF
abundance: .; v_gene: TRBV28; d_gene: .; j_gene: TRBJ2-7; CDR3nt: TGTGCCAGCAGCTCCAACCACGTCGAGCAGTACTTC; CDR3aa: CASSSNHVEQYF
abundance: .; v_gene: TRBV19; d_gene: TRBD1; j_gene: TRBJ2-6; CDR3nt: TGTGCCAGTAGTATTCCCCCAGGGGGCTCCGGGGCCAACGTCCTGACTTTC; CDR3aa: CASSIPPGGSGANVLTF
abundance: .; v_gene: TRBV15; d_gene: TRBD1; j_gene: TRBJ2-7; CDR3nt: TGTGCCACCAGCAGAGACAGGGGGCTTTACGAGCAGTACTTC; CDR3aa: CATSRDRGLYEQYF